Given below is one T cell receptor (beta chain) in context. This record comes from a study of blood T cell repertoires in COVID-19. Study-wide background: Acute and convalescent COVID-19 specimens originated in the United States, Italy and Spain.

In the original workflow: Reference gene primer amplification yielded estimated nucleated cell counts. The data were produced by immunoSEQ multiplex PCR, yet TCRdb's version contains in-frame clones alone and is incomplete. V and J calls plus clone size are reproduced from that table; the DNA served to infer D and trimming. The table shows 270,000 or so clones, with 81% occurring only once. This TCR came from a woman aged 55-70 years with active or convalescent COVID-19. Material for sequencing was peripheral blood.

The CDR3 nucleotides read TGCGCCAGCAGCCCCTACCCGGGGCGGGAGGGTGAGCAGTTCTTC. Translated: CASSPYPGREGEQFF. The chain links TRBV5-1 to TRBJ2-1; 9 nucleotides match TRBD2. In germline, CDR1 is SGHRS, CDR2 YFSETQ. This CDR3 is 15 amino acids long. V was clipped by 4 bases and J by 9 bases; unmatched bases: 11.